This T cell receptor (beta chain) was sequenced for a study of metastatic and nonmetastatic thyroid tumors. Ten or more counts support this clone. TCRdb re-called the PCR reads with MiXCR. In the table there are more than 90,000 clones, roughly 13% of which are singletons. No treatment of any kind had been given to any patient before thyroid surgery. Input material: blood. The sequence was collected from a female donor with papillary thyroid cancer or a benign thyroid nodule (not recorded which). Some clones in this sample may be carry-over from other donors' samples.

The CDR3 region has the DNA TGTGCCTGGAGTTCCGACAGGCCCGGCTATGGCTACACCTTC. As protein: CAWSSDRPGYGYTF. This chain links TRBV30 with TRBJ1-2; a possible D gene is TRBD1 (6 bases). Germline V gives CDR1 GTSNPN, CDR2 SVGIG (reference sequence). This CDR3 is built from 14 residues. V shed 2 bases and J shed 4 bases, with 14 bases lying between them.